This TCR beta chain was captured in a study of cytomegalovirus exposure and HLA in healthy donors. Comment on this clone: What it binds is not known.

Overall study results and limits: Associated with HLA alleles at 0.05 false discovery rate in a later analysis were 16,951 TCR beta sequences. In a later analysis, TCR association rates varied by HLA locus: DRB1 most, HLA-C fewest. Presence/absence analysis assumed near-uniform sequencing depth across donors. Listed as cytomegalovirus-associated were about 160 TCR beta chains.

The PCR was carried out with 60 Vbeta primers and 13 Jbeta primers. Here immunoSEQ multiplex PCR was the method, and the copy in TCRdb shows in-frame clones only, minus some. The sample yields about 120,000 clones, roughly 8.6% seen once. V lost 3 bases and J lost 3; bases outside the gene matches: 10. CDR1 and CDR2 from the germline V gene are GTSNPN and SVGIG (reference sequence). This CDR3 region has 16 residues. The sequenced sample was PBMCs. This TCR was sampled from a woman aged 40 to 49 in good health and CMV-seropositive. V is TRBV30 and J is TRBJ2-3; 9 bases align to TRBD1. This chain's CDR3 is CAWSPLDRGRTDTQYF. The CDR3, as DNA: TGTGCCTGGAGCCCCCTGGACAGGGGTCGGACAGATACGCAGTATTTT.